This T cell receptor (beta chain) was obtained from a study of cytomegalovirus exposure and HLA in healthy donors. Primers: 60 Vbeta forward and 13 Jbeta reverse. TCRdb's copy holds only in-frame clones and misses some; the assay was immunoSEQ multiplex PCR. The sample yields about 140,000 clones, roughly 9.8% seen once. Germline V gives CDR1 MNHEY, CDR2 SMNVEV (reference sequence). V shed 5 bases and J 0 bases; nucleotides not matched to a gene: 14. CDR3 size: 20 residues. This receptor was identified in a man aged 50 or older in good health and CMV-seronegative. Sequencing was done on a sample of PBMCs. The J gene is TRBJ2-1, the V gene TRBV27, with TRBD2 matching 12 bases. DNA of the CDR3: TGTGCCAGCAGTAACTCAGGACTAGCGGGAACGCTGAACTCCTACAATGAGCAGTTCTTC. Protein: CASSNSGLAGTLNSYNEQFF.